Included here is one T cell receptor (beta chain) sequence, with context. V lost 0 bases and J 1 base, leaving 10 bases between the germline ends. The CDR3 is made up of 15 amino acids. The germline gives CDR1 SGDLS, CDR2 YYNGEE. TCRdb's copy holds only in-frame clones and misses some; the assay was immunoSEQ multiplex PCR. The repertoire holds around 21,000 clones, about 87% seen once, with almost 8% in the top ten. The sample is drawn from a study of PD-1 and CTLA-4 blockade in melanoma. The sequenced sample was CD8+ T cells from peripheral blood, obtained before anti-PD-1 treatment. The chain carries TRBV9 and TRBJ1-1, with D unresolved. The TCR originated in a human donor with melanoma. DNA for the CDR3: TGTGCCAGCAGCGTAGAATGGGGAGGGAACACTGAAGCTTTCTTT. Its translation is CASSVEWGGNTEAFF.